This T cell receptor (beta chain) was sequenced in a study of glioma-infiltrating T cells. As to this clonotype: The antigen is not known. A much larger clonotype is one base distant, so this may be a read error.

Findings and caveats of the study: CDR3 overlap between tissue and blood was very small. Non-neoplastic patients had below-expected tissue-blood divergence, while all gliomas exceeded expectation.

Using RNA template, CDR3s of TCR alpha and beta were amplified with iRepertoire arm-PCR. Input was 100-400 ng of tissue mRNA or PBMC total RNA. Using its own MiXCR run on the multiplex PCR reads, TCRdb lists one record per CDR3 protein. Of fewer than 200,000 distinct CDR3 sequences detected, 25% to 35% appear once; the ten largest clones hold 20%. Per germline, CDR1 KGHSH and CDR2 LQKENI. The CDR3 has 14 residues. The chain links TRBV18 to TRBJ1-3; D is unclear. The sample consisted of glioma tissue, nonneoplastic brain tissue, or PBMCs (not recorded which). The origin of this receptor is a human donor with low-grade glioma or glioblastoma, undergoing nonglioma brain surgery, or in good health (not recorded which). The CDR3 sequence is CASSPTDALNTISF. CDR3 nucleotide sequence: TGTGCCAGCTCACCAACGGATGCCCTAAACACCATATCTTTT.